Listed here is a single T cell receptor beta chain. The CDR3 is 16 residues long. V shed 5 bases and J shed 3 bases, with 20 bases lying between them. This specimen comes from a study of blood T cell repertoires in COVID-19. Profiled with immunoSEQ multiplex PCR; TCRdb holds only in-frame clones, not every one. The data hold approximately 150,000 clones, with about 92% observed a single time. Sample: peripheral blood. This clonotype was sampled from a human donor in a cohort sampled during active COVID-19. J is TRBJ1-2 and V is TRBV5-3, with D tentatively TRBD1 (5 bases). TRBV5-3 is reported as an ORF; its role is uncertain. CDR3 coding DNA: TGTGCCAGAAGGAGGCCCACGGGGGAGGCTCACTATGGCTACACCTTC. It translates to CARRRPTGEAHYGYTF.